Shown below are 7 T cell receptor beta chains from a single sample sequenced in a study of cytomegalovirus exposure and HLA in healthy donors. Vbeta (60) and Jbeta (13) primers were used in the PCR. Generated by immunoSEQ multiplex PCR, the TCRdb table keeps only in-frame clones and is missing some. The sample shows about 160,000 clones, 80% to 85% of them seen only once. Sequences were obtained from PBMCs. The receptors shown here come from a man aged 25-45 years in good health and CMV-seronegative.

In the case of this clone: Sequence at one end of the junction differs from germline and may be a read error. This CDR3 is CATRRGQADGYTF. CDR3 sequence (DNA): TGTGCCACCAGAAGAGGACAGGCGGATGGCTACACCTTC. This chain joins TRBV15 and TRBJ1-2; 7 nucleotides align to TRBD1. Germline-derived CDR1 and CDR2 are LNHNV and YYDKDF (reference sequence). This CDR3 is 13 amino acids long. The entire variable domain, with the rest obtained from reference TRBV15 and TRBJ1-2, is as follows: DAMVIQNPRYQVTQFGKPVTLSCSQTLNHNVMYWYQQKSSQAPKLLFHYYDKDFNNEADTPDNFQSRRPNTSFCFLDIRSPGLGDTAMYLCATRRGQADGYTFGSGTRLTVV.

The rearrangement links TRBV27 to TRBJ2-1; 12 bases agree with TRBD2. This CDR3 has 17 amino acids. Losses at the gene ends were 2 bases for V and 7 bases for J; bases not matched to a gene: 9. Germline V gene lookup returns CDR1 MNHEY and CDR2 SMNVEV (reference sequence). DNA of the CDR3: TGTGCCAGCAGTTTACTGGCTAGCGGGGGGGTATTAAATGAGCAGTTCTTC. This encodes CASSLLASGGVLNEQFF.

Details on this clone: The junction departs from the called germline gene at one end, perhaps through a read error. The chain uses TRBV7-9 and TRBJ1-6; no firm D call. The CDR3 length is 12 residues. Per the germline V gene, CDR1 is SEHNR and CDR2 is FQNEAQ (reference sequence). CDR3 nucleotides: TGTTCCAGCGAGGGAAATAATTCACCCCTCCACTTT. Translating it yields CSSEGNNSPLHF.

V is TRBV5-4 and J is TRBJ1-5; 8 bases agree with TRBD1. V lost 5 bases and J lost 2; bases outside the gene matches: 6. CDR1 and CDR2 (germline): SGHNT, YYREEE (reference sequence). The CDR3 runs 15 residues. DNA for the CDR3: TGTGCCAGCAGTGCAGGGGGCGCGGGCAATCAGCCCCAGCATTTT. This translates into CASSAGGAGNQPQHF.

The chain recombines TRBV5-1 with TRBJ1-2; a possible D gene is TRBD1 (6 bases). Germline V gene sequence: CDR1 SGHRS, CDR2 YFSETQ. CDR3 length: 13 amino acids. V lost 0 bases and J 7 bases, leaving 10 bases between the germline ends. The CDR3 sequence is CASSLAGTSGYTF. CDR3 nucleotides: TGCGCCAGCAGCTTGGCCGGGACAAGTGGCTACACCTTC.

The V gene is TRBV19, the J gene TRBJ2-3, with D unclear. The CDR3 has 11 residues. Germline V gene lookup returns CDR1 LNHDA and CDR2 SQIVND (reference sequence). Trimming pared 3 bases from V and 9 bases from J, leaving 7 bases between. Written as DNA, the CDR3 is TGTGCCAGTAGTATCGACTGGACGCAGTATTTT. Encoded protein: CASSIDWTQYF. Looking up the rest from reference TRBV19 and TRBJ2-3 gives the full variable domain: DGGITQSPKYLFRKEGQNVTLSCEQNLNHDAMYWYRQDPGQGLRLIYYSQIVNDFQKGDIAEGYSVSREKKESFPLTVTSAQKNPTAFYLCASSIDWTQYFGPGTRLTVL.

The chain is built from TRBV25-1 and TRBJ1-5; D unclear. There are 14 residues in the CDR3. Germline V gene sequence: CDR1 MGHDK, CDR2 SYGVNS. Trimming left V 1 base short and J 10 bases short, with 14 bases between. The CDR3 DNA sequence: TGTGCCAGCAGTGAATCGAGGGCCTCCAACCCCCAGCATTTT. Protein: CASSESRASNPQHF.